This paragraph reports one TCR beta chain. The target of this receptor is not known. One base away there is no much larger clone; base qualities are not given. Inclusion was restricted to participants for whom at least one PBMC sample before ART initiation and at least two post-ART samples were available. All participants with HIV were treated in the United States of America. Before DNA extraction, cryopreserved samples of about 0.95-10 million PBMC were thawed and then washed. At the time of the earliest PBMC sample for each participant with HIV, ages ranged from about 23 to 60 years. Per participant, PBMC samples came from 1-4 timepoints prior to ART initiation and 2-8 timepoints following ART initiation, for a median of 7 samples. Serial HIV viral load, CD4+ T-cell count, ART history and demographic data were obtained for every participant. Genomic DNA was extracted from unsorted PBMC with a Qiagen kit on a QIAcube, with processing performed in batches of 12 samples.

The immunoSEQ hsTCRB v3.0 assay was used at survey level resolution to sequence the TRB variable region. The target sequencing depth for TRB was about 40,000-55,000 T-cell genomes per sample. An Illumina MiSeq with a v3 150-cycle kit was used to sequence the pooled TRB libraries. The authors' pipeline ran thus. Analysis of repertoires was carried out in R inside a reproducible Nextflow workflow spanning QC, data transformation and analysis. LymphoSeq2, an R package for AIRR-Seq data exploration, was used to implement custom analyses. A few samples yielding fewer than 5000 total TRB sequences were excluded, leaving around 200 analyzed HIV repertoires. Among the 180 to 200 HIV repertoires that were kept, almost 60 were collected before ART initiation and over 120 were collected after ART initiation. Repertoires were downsampled to 5000 TRB nucleotide sequences, with summary statistics averaged over 100 downsampling iterations. Only TRB sequences with CDR3 regions of at least seven amino acids were retained for analysis. Diversity was measured with a Shannon entropy-derived clonality score and the Gini coefficient. In repertoire networks, the top 5000 CDR3 amino acid sequences were linked whenever an edit distance of one separated two sequences. Antigen specificity groups and MHC restriction were predicted for TRB CDR3 amino acid sequences with GLIPH2. To flag known associations with CMV, EBV, HIV or tissue antigens, CDR3 amino acid sequences were compared against VDJdb and McPAS-TCR. Pre-ART, post-ART and control groups were compared with Wilcoxon signed-rank tests and Holm-Bonferroni correction. This immuneACCESS table, as held by TCRdb, lists in-frame sequences with V and J called but not all clones. Of the missing ones, under half trace to an unresolved V gene in checked studies; the others have no known cause. That table is the source of V, J and clone size, and D and trimming were worked out from the DNA. In all, the sample holds 20,000 to 25,000 clones, and roughly 76% of those were seen once. The top ten clonotypes cover over 9% of the sample.

The data belong to a study of long-term antiretroviral therapy in people with HIV (dated by TCRdb to between 2021 and 2024). For the study in its entirety: The earliest samples were collected approximately a decade before the 2015 WHO recommendation for immediate ART, a period when ART was typically delayed until CD4 counts fell. Of the roughly 30 participants with HIV, roughly 10 were female. A retrospective serial study tested whether ART initiation and durable HIV suppression were associated with changes in peripheral blood TRB repertoire composition and diversity. A total of under 250 cryopreserved PBMC samples came from 30 or so adults with confirmed HIV infection and were collected serially over a mean of roughly six years (range 1-12). No cross-contamination during QIAcube processing turned up in test extractions that ran a monoclonal T-cell line alongside 33 polyclonal samples.

V is shortened by 4 bases, J by 0 bases, and the region joining them spans 10 bases. CDR1 MNHEY and CDR2 SMNVEV are derived from the germline V gene (reference sequence). Inclusive of the bounding cysteine and phenylalanine, the CDR3 is 16 residues long. Just CDR3 DNA is preserved here, 48 bases in frame from base 1. Beyond this particular receptor, the publication reports: Starting ART was linked to a significant rise in TRB diversity, yet even with long-term ART the diversity remained significantly lower than in transplant donor controls. Compared with controls, HIV repertoires had narrower CDR3 length ranges, and the network structure pointed to an antigen-experienced repertoire that shifted only slightly toward naive after ART. Because pre-ART samples had limited cell numbers, unsorted PBMC were profiled rather than sorted CD4+ and CD8+ T cells. Because PBMC availability was limited, only the TCR beta chain was sequenced, with no alpha chain pairing. At every time point, the repertoire was dominated by expanded TRB clones first identified before ART initiation, although this dominance fluctuated and, in many PLHIV, declined after ART. Inferences about post-ART repertoire changes are limited because no data were available on ART adherence, viral resistance or therapy changes. The samples span the years 2004 to 2017, and the ART regimens used at that time may not be as effective as current regimens.

The V gene is TRBV27 and the J gene is TRBJ2-6, with a weak D call of TRBD1 (6 bases match). Specimen: unsorted PBMCs, collected around 21 months before starting antiretroviral therapy. The origin of this receptor is a woman between 40 and 50 years old with HIV. The nucleotides are TGTGCCAGCAGTTCTACAGGGATCTCTGGGGCCAACGTCCTGACTTTC. Translated, this gives CASSSTGISGANVLTF.